This entry describes one TCR beta chain. Its antigen remains unidentified. The sample originates from a study of T-cell reconstitution after alpha-beta-depleted transplantation in children. Study-wide findings and caveats: There were some patients whose high TCRbeta diversity at day 60 came from surviving recipient T cells and thymic progenitors. Counts and diversity of T cells one year after transplant came mostly from newly produced T cells. It was reported that alpha-beta T cells came from several hundred expanded graft clones (about two months after transplant).

Preparing the TCRbeta library involved the use of unique molecular identifiers. From the PCR reads, TCRdb called clonotypes with MiXCR, one entry per CDR3 protein. The table has some 830,000 distinct CDR3 sequences, approximately 15% seen once; the top ten hold approximately 4.5%. The sample was PBMCs, mostly from graft donor cells, taken 360 days after TCRalphabeta/CD19-depleted stem cell transplant. The clonotype was recovered from a male patient younger than 18 who had a stem cell transplant for acute lymphoblastic leukemia, so the T cells may come from the graft donor.

The chain's CDR3 is CASIGDRIKNIQYF. DNA for the CDR3: TGTGCCAGCATCGGTGACAGAATTAAAAACATTCAGTACTTC. This sequence joins TRBV28 and TRBJ2-4, with a possible D match to TRBD1 (5 bases). The CDR3 runs 14 residues. V lost 7 bases and J 4 bases, leaving 14 bases between the germline ends. CDR1 is MDHEN, CDR2 SYDVKM, per germline.